These 29 T cell receptor beta chains came from one sample sequenced in a study of T cell responses to AZD1222 COVID-19 vaccine. Assay: immunoSEQ multiplex PCR; the TCRdb copy retains only in-frame clones and omits some. The sample holds about 170,000 clones, roughly 90% seen once. The sample here was peripheral blood, taken on day 0 of AZD1222 vaccination. The origin of the receptors is an adult in good health.

This clone has a single count. The CDR3 reads CASTLAGPNTGELFF. The CDR3 bases are TGTGCCAGCACCCTAGCGGGACCGAACACCGGGGAGCTGTTTTTT. The chain employs TRBV7-6 and TRBJ2-2; 9 nucleotides match TRBD2. The CDR3 runs to 15 residues. V was clipped by 7 bases and J by 0 bases; unmatched bases: 3. The germline V gene encodes CDR1 SGHVS and CDR2 FNYEAQ.

The chain is built from TRBV5-5 and TRBJ1-5, with a possible D match to TRBD1 (6 bases). V lost 2 bases to trimming and J lost 4 bases, with 13 bases between them. Germline V gene data show CDR1 as SGHKS and CDR2 as YYEKEE (reference sequence). The CDR3 extends over 15 amino acids. CDR3 sequence: CASSFVDSINQPQHF. Here the CDR3 DNA reads TGTGCCAGCAGCTTCGTGGACAGTATTAATCAGCCCCAGCATTTT.

V is TRBV5-1 and J is TRBJ2-5; 12 bases are shared with TRBD1. V gave up 4 bases and J gave up 5 bases; unmatched junction bases: 6. The V gene's germline CDR1 is SGHRS and CDR2 YFSETQ. The CDR3 is 15 residues long. The CDR3: CASSPRDRGLETQYF. CDR3 coding DNA: TGCGCCAGCAGCCCGAGGGACAGGGGGCTTGAGACCCAGTACTTC.

Only one count was recorded for this clone. The gene calls are TRBV9 and TRBJ2-7, with D possibly called TRBD1 or TRBD2 (5 bases each). The V gene lost 0 bases and the J gene lost 7 bases, with 17 bases spanning the gap. CDR1 is SGDLS, CDR2 YYNGEE, per germline. This CDR3 has 15 amino acids. The CDR3 region has the DNA TGTGCCAGCAGCGTAGGGGGGTACGGAAACGGGGAGCAGTACTTC. Translating gives CASSVGGYGNGEQYF.

A note on this clone: The same CDR3 arises from other DNA sequences in this sample as well. The chain has TRBV5-1 and TRBJ2-5; D remains unclear. The CDR3 has 11 residues. Trimming removed 4 bases from V and 3 bases from J, with 4 bases in between. The germline gives CDR1 SGHRS, CDR2 YFSETQ. The CDR3 sequence is CASSLEETQYF. The CDR3 region has the DNA TGCGCCAGCAGCCTGGAAGAGACCCAGTACTTC.

This clone was detected only a few times. The V call is TRBV11-2, the J call TRBJ1-2; D remains unclear. The CDR3 is 13 amino acids. Germline CDR1 and CDR2: SGHAT and FQNNGV. V was pared by 0 bases and J by 8 bases, with 10 bases between. Here the CDR3 reads CASSLDLESGYTF. Written as DNA, the CDR3 is TGTGCCAGCAGCTTAGATCTGGAATCCGGCTACACCTTC.

The chain employs TRBV6-5 and TRBJ2-7; D possibly matches TRBD1 or TRBD2 (6 bases each). The CDR3 loop spans 15 amino acids. Germline V lookup: CDR1 MNHEY, CDR2 SVGAGI. V lost 0 bases and J 5 bases, leaving 14 bases between the germline ends. CDR3 sequence reads: CASSYSSPGAHEQYF. The CDR3 DNA sequence: TGTGCCAGCAGTTACTCGTCTCCGGGGGCCCACGAGCAGTACTTC.

J is TRBJ1-1 and V is TRBV9; the match to TRBD1 covers 10 bases. This CDR3 is 13 amino acids long. V lost 9 bases, J lost 4 bases, and 6 bases stayed unmatched. Germline V gene lookup returns CDR1 SGDLS and CDR2 YYNGEE. The CDR3 nucleotides read TGTGCCACCTCTAGGGACAGGGGCACTGAAGCTTTCTTT. Amino acids: CATSRDRGTEAFF. Using reference TRBV9 and TRBJ1-1 for the parts outside the CDR3, the full variable domain is DSGVTQTPKHLITATGQRVTLRCSPRSGDLSVYWYQQSLDQGLQFLIQYYNGEERAKGNILERFSAQQFPDLHSELNLSSLELGDSALYFCATSRDRGTEAFFGQGTRLTVV.

The chain links TRBV5-1 to TRBJ2-7, with D maybe TRBD2 (7 bases). V lost 1 base and J lost 3, with 17 bases in between. Germline V CDR1 and CDR2: SGHRS, YFSETQ. The CDR3 runs to 16 residues. The CDR3 DNA sequence: TGCGCCAGCAGCTTGACTACGGGGGGCTTTGTCTACGAGCAGTACTTC. Translating gives CASSLTTGGFVYEQYF.

This chain connects TRBV28 to TRBJ1-6, with D perhaps TRBD1 (5 bases). The germline CDR1 and CDR2 sequences are MDHEN and SYDVKM. With 4 bases removed from V and 4 bases from J, the gap between germline ends came to 14 bases. This CDR3 contains 16 residues. CDR3 loop: CASSSRHGTYNSPLHF. In DNA, the CDR3 is TGTGCCAGCAGTTCTCGTCACGGGACTTATAATTCACCCCTCCACTTT.

V is TRBV24-1 and J is TRBJ2-1; 8 nucleotides match TRBD2. The germline gives CDR1 KGHDR, CDR2 SFDVKD. The J segment lost 9 bases and the V segment lost 8 bases, leaving 11 bases of the junction unmatched. There are 14 residues in the CDR3. The CDR3 loop is CATMGSGRDGEQFF. Written as DNA, the CDR3 is TGTGCCACCATGGGGAGCGGGAGAGACGGTGAGCAGTTCTTC.

The chain joins TRBV18 to TRBJ2-1; TRBD2 matches at 9 bases. The CDR3 runs to 17 residues. V was pared by 3 bases and J by 6 bases, with 12 bases of the junction left unmatched. Germline CDR1 is KGHSH and CDR2 is LQKENI. CDR3 sequence reads: CASSPLPASGRTNEQFF. CDR3 DNA sequence: TGTGCCAGCTCACCCTTGCCGGCGAGCGGGAGGACCAATGAGCAGTTCTTC.

The chain couples TRBV6-1 to TRBJ1-1; weak D call: TRBD1 (5 bases). CDR3 size: 17 residues. Trimming stripped 3 bases from V and 10 bases from J, with 27 bases between. Germline CDR1 is MNHNS and CDR2 is SASEGT. CDR3 protein: CASSDVWFSGFVRGAFF. CDR3 sequence (DNA): TGTGCCAGCAGTGACGTTTGGTTTTCAGGGTTTGTACGGGGAGCTTTCTTT.

The genes are TRBV9 and TRBJ2-3, with D unclear. This CDR3 region has 13 residues. Germline loops: CDR1 SGDLS, CDR2 YYNGEE. Deletions cut 2 bases from V and 1 base from J, with 5 bases between. CDR3 sequence: CASSVRGTDTQYF. The CDR3 DNA is TGTGCCAGCAGCGTTCGTGGCACAGATACGCAGTATTTT.

The chain links TRBV4-2 to TRBJ2-2; the D gene is possibly TRBD2 (5 bases). The CDR3 runs 16 residues. Between the trimmed V and J ends, which lost 0 bases and 6 bases, there was a span of 14 bases. The germline V gene has CDR1 LGHNA and CDR2 YNFKEQ. The CDR3 region is CASSQDPIMGAGELFF. For the CDR3, the DNA is TGTGCCAGCAGCCAAGATCCTATTATGGGAGCCGGGGAGCTGTTTTTT.

The CDR3 DNA reads as TGTGCCAGCAGCTTCGGGAGGCGTGAGCAGTACTTC. The encoded protein is CASSFGRREQYF. The rearrangement uses TRBV11-2 and TRBJ2-7, with 7 bases lining up with TRBD2. The germline CDR1 and CDR2 sequences are SGHAT and FQNNGV. This CDR3 has 12 amino acids. The ends lost 3 bases at V and 7 bases at J; junction bases unmatched: 3.

The chain has TRBV4-1 and TRBJ1-1; possible D gene TRBD1, 5 bases. The V gene's germline CDR1 is MGHRA and CDR2 YSYEKL. This CDR3 is 16 amino acids long. V lost 6 bases and J 1 base, leaving 18 bases between the germline ends. CDR3 sequence reads: CASRGRISDWNTEAFF. The CDR3 nucleotides are TGCGCCAGCAGGGGACGGATCTCGGACTGGAACACTGAAGCTTTCTTT.

The chain carries TRBV6-5 and TRBJ1-3, with TRBD1 matching over 10 bases. The germline V gene encodes CDR1 MNHEY and CDR2 SVGAGI. The length of the CDR3 is 14 residues. The V gene end was trimmed by 6 bases and the J gene end by 4 bases; junction bases not matched to a gene: 3. CDR3 coding DNA: TGTGCCAGCAGGACAGGGGGCACGGGAAACACCATATATTTT. Its translation: CASRTGGTGNTIYF.

The chain combines TRBV18 with TRBJ2-7; the match to TRBD1 covers 8 bases. This CDR3 spans 17 amino acids. The junction had 10 bases not matched to a gene; V was cut back by 2 bases and J by 1 base. Germline V gene lookup returns CDR1 KGHSH and CDR2 LQKENI. The CDR3 loop is CASSPTYRDRLSYEQYF. CDR3 DNA sequence: TGTGCCAGCTCACCAACATACCGGGACAGGCTTTCCTACGAGCAGTACTTC.

The V call is TRBV10-1, the J call TRBJ2-7; D is possibly TRBD1 (6 bases). V was clipped by 11 bases and J by 2 bases, with 16 bases between them. Germline V gene data show CDR1 as WNHNN and CDR2 as SYGVQD (reference sequence). The CDR3 covers 13 residues. CDR3 coding DNA: TGCGCCCCAGACCGGGACATTCCCTACGAGCAGTACTTC. Its protein is CAPDRDIPYEQYF.

The genes are TRBV19 and TRBJ1-2, with D maybe TRBD1 (5 bases). With 1 base removed from V and 4 bases from J, the gap between germline ends came to 13 bases. There are 15 residues in the CDR3. Germline V lookup: CDR1 LNHDA, CDR2 SQIVND (reference sequence). CDR3 loop: CASSIGGQGVYGYTF. CDR3 DNA: TGTGCCAGTAGTATAGGGGGTCAAGGGGTCTATGGCTACACCTTC.

This clone was counted once. The chain employs TRBV29-1 and TRBJ2-7; TRBD2 is a possible D gene (5 bases). V lost 7 bases, J lost 0 bases, and 13 bases lay in between. From germline, CDR1 is SQVTM and CDR2 ANQGSEA. This CDR3 comprises 13 residues. The CDR3: CSAASPSSYEQYF. DNA of the CDR3: TGCAGCGCAGCTAGCCCTAGCTCCTACGAGCAGTACTTC.

V gene TRBV6-5 combines with J gene TRBJ1-3; D gene unclear. Per germline, CDR1 MNHEY and CDR2 SVGAGI. There are 16 residues in the CDR3. V was trimmed by 6 bases and J by 0 bases, leaving 15 bases between them. The CDR3 bases are TGTGCCAGCAGCTACACAGTTTCGAGCTCTGGAAACACCATATATTTT. Amino acid sequence: CASSYTVSSSGNTIYF.

This clone was found once. The rearrangement links TRBV18 to TRBJ1-2, with a possible D match to TRBD1 (5 bases). The CDR3 sequence is 15 residues long. Germline V lookup: CDR1 KGHSH, CDR2 LQKENI. V lost 4 bases and J lost 2, with 14 bases in between. The CDR3 region has the DNA TGTGCCAGCTCACGGGGTATTGAGGGGAACTATGGCTACACCTTC. This sequence encodes CASSRGIEGNYGYTF.

V is TRBV15 and J is TRBJ1-1, with D possibly TRBD1 on 6 matching bases. This CDR3 is built from 17 residues. Trimming shortened V by 1 base and J by 1 base, and 16 bases separated the two germline ends. In germline, CDR1 is LNHNV, CDR2 YYDKDF (reference sequence). This chain's CDR3 is CATSRAEGEGGNTEAFF. The DNA for the CDR3 is TGTGCCACCAGCAGAGCCGAAGGGGAAGGGGGGAACACTGAAGCTTTCTTT. Full variable domain (missing parts from reference TRBV15 and TRBJ1-1): DAMVIQNPRYQVTQFGKPVTLSCSQTLNHNVMYWYQQKSSQAPKLLFHYYDKDFNNEADTPDNFQSRRPNTSFCFLDIRSPGLGDTAMYLCATSRAEGEGGNTEAFFGQGTRLTVV.

The chain carries TRBV28 and TRBJ2-2; maybe TRBD2 (6 bases). The germline V gene has CDR1 MDHEN and CDR2 SYDVKM. CDR3 length: 15 amino acids. V lost 3 bases and J 4 bases, leaving 12 bases between the germline ends. The CDR3 protein is CASSFGGSSTGELFF. The CDR3 DNA is TGTGCCAGCAGTTTCGGGGGATCTTCCACCGGGGAGCTGTTTTTT. Full variable domain (missing parts from reference TRBV28 and TRBJ2-2): DVKVTQSSRYLVKRTGEKVFLECVQDMDHENMFWYRQDPGLGLRLIYFSYDVKMKEKGDIPEGYSVSREKKERFSLILESASTNQTSMYLCASSFGGSSTGELFFGEGSRLTVL.

The chain recombines TRBV7-4 with TRBJ1-4, with D possibly TRBD1 on 6 matching bases. Germline V gene lookup returns CDR1 SGHVT and CDR2 SQSDAQ. The CDR3 totals 18 residues. V lost 1 base, J lost 2 bases, and 17 bases lay in between. Here the CDR3 DNA reads TGTGCCAGCAGCTTAGGGGGATGTAGGGGGTTCACTAATGAAAAACTGTTTTTT. Its translation is CASSLGGCRGFTNEKLFF.

The V and J genes are TRBV12-3 or TRBV12-4 and TRBJ2-3, with D unclear. The V end lost 3 bases, the J end lost 4 bases, and 8 bases lay between the germline ends. This CDR3 has 13 residues. Here the CDR3 DNA reads TGTGCCAGCAGTTTTCCCGGGCCAGATACGCAGTATTTT. It yields the protein CASSFPGPDTQYF.

This chain links TRBV7-9 with TRBJ1-1, with 7 bases matching TRBD1. The CDR3 runs to 13 residues. Germline loops: CDR1 SEHNR, CDR2 FQNEAQ (reference sequence). The V gene end was trimmed by 5 bases and the J gene end by 6 bases; junction bases not matched to a gene: 6. The CDR3 loop reads CASSRTGTAEAFF. The CDR3 nucleotides read TGTGCCAGCAGCAGAACGGGGACAGCTGAAGCTTTCTTT.